This T cell receptor (beta chain) is drawn from a study of T cell changes during pregnancy in multiple sclerosis. The CDR3 has 15 residues. Trimming left V 3 bases short and J 2 bases short, with 11 bases between. The germline gives CDR1 SNHLY, CDR2 FYNNEI. This table comes from immunoSEQ multiplex PCR, and its TCRdb copy is limited to in-frame clones, with some not included. The sample yields around 30,000 clones, around nine tenths seen once. The source of this sequence is a female donor with multiple sclerosis, enrolled in a pregnancy study. The chain combines TRBV2 with TRBJ1-5; tentatively, D is TRBD1 (6 bases). Sequencing was performed on CD8+ T cells from peripheral blood mononuclear cells, taken in the third trimester of pregnancy. As DNA, the CDR3 is TGTGCCAGCAGTGACCCGACAGGCGGCAATCAGCCCCAGCATTTT. Amino acid sequence: CASSDPTGGNQPQHF. The entire variable domain, with the rest obtained from reference TRBV2 and TRBJ1-5, is as follows: EPEVTQTPSHQVTQMGQEVILRCVPISNHLYFYWYRQILGQKVEFLVSFYNNEISEKSEIFDDQFSVERPDGSNFTLKIRSTKLEDSAMYFCASSDPTGGNQPQHFGDGTRLSIL.